A selection of T cell receptor beta chains follows, all from one sample in a study of vaccination effects on CD4 cells after COVID-19. The table came from immunoSEQ multiplex PCR; TCRdb's copy has only in-frame clones and leaves some out. The table lists about 45,000 clones, approximately 72% of them singletons, with roughly 27% in the top ten. Their antigen targets remain unknown. This material consisted of CD4+ T cells from PBMCs cultured with a peptide pool, taken before COVID-19 vaccination. All receptors come from a human donor who had a prior SARS-CoV-2 infection. CDR3s include the opening cysteine and the closing phenylalanine or tryptophan. A D gene is named only where the DNA matches it firmly. Expanded clones get a size class; other rows say once, few or many, or leave the size out.

j_gene | d_gene | abundance | v_gene | CDR3aa | CDR3nt
TRBJ2-2 | - | - | TRBV4-3 | CASSHRQGGRSGELFF | TGCGCCAGCAGCCACCGCCAGGGGGGCAGGTCCGGGGAGCTGTTTTTT
TRBJ1-3 | - | - | TRBV7-2 | CASSLAGVGSPRNTIYF | TGTGCCAGCAGCTTAGCGGGGGTCGGGAGTCCTCGGAACACCATATATTTT
TRBJ2-7 | - | - | TRBV19 | CASSLPGHGAEQYF | TGTGCCAGTAGTTTACCGGGTCATGGGGCCGAGCAGTACTTC
TRBJ1-1 | - | few | TRBV5-1 | CASSPDGSNTEAFF | TGCGCCAGCAGCCCAGACGGCTCGAACACTGAAGCTTTCTTT
TRBJ2-1 | - | - | TRBV5-1 | CASSLGGLYNEQFF | TGCGCCAGCAGCTTAGGAGGGCTTTACAATGAGCAGTTCTTC
TRBJ2-2 | - | few | TRBV30 | CACRSGNTGELFF | TGTGCCTGCCGGAGCGGAAACACCGGGGAGCTGTTTTTT
TRBJ2-1 | - | few | TRBV19 | CASTSGLPYNEQFF | TGTGCCAGTACATCAGGGTTACCCTACAATGAGCAGTTCTTC
TRBJ2-7 | - | few | TRBV2 | CASSGESYEQYF | TGTGCCAGCAGTGGCGAGTCCTACGAGCAGTACTTC
TRBJ2-7 | - | - | TRBV28 | CASSQFRGSTSYEQYF | TGTGCCAGCAGTCAGTTCCGGGGGTCTACATCCTACGAGCAGTACTTC
TRBJ2-1 | TRBD1 | - | TRBV5-1 | CASSLESETGGGFF | TGCGCCAGCAGCTTGGAGAGCGAAACAGGGGGTGGGTTCTTC
TRBJ2-7 | TRBD1 | - | TRBV6-1 | CASSEITGRQGGEQYF | TGTGCCAGCAGTGAAATAACAGGAAGACAGGGGGGCGAGCAGTACTTC
TRBJ1-1 | - | - | TRBV10-3 | CATAQQNTEAFF | TGTGCCACCGCACAGCAGAACACTGAAGCTTTCTTT
TRBJ1-1 | - | once | TRBV18 | CASSPREVTEAFF | TGTGCCAGCTCACCCAGGGAGGTAACTGAAGCTTTCTTT
TRBJ2-1 | TRBD2 | - | TRBV11-3 | CASSQSRTSGVYNEQFF | TGTGCCAGCAGCCAATCCCGGACTAGCGGGGTCTACAATGAGCAGTTCTTC
TRBJ2-3 | - | once | TRBV7-6 | CASSATQLALTDTQYF | TGTGCCAGCAGCGCGACACAGTTAGCGCTGACAGATACGCAGTATTTT
TRBJ2-7 | - | - | TRBV4-2 | CASSQASGTHPYEQYF | TGTGCCAGCAGCCAAGCCTCCGGGACCCACCCCTACGAGCAGTACTTC
TRBJ1-5 | - | - | TRBV24-1 | CATSGTPGTQYSNQPQHF | TGTGCCACCAGTGGGACCCCCGGGACACAATATAGCAATCAGCCCCAGCATTTT
TRBJ2-3 | - | - | TRBV5-1 | CASSLLVTDTQYF | TGCGCCAGCAGCTTACTCGTCACAGATACGCAGTATTTT